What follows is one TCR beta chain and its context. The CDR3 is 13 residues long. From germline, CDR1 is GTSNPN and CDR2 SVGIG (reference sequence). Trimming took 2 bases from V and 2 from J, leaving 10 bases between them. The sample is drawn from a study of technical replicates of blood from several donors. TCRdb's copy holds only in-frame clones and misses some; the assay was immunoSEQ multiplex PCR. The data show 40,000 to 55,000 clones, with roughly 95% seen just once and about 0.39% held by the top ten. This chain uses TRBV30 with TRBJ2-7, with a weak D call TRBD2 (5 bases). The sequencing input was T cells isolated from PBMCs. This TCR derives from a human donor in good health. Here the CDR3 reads CAWSSEVTYEQYF. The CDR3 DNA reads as TGTGCCTGGAGTTCGGAGGTTACCTACGAGCAGTACTTC.